This entry lists 15 T cell receptor beta chains sequenced from one sample in a study of CD8 T cells in ankylosing spondylitis. TCRdb independently ran MiXCR on the 5' RACE reads; one entry per CDR3 protein. The sample includes about 210,000 distinct CDR3 sequences, roughly 6.6% seen only once; the top ten take about 14%. The study, taken as a whole, reports: Characteristic, it appeared, of ankylosing spondylitis blood was a TCR beta motif of eight highly homologous variants.

These receptors' targets are unknown. Input material: blood, either unsorted or a sorted T cell fraction (not recorded which). These receptors were obtained from a male donor with ankylosing spondylitis.

This clonotype was seen at least ten times. The CDR3 protein is CASSYPQQGDNQPQHF. CDR3 nucleotides: TGTGCCAGCAGTTACCCCCAACAGGGGGATAATCAGCCCCAGCATTTT. The chain employs TRBV28 and TRBJ1-5, with 8 bases aligning to TRBD1. CDR3 length: 16 residues. After removal of 4 bases from V and 4 bases from J, the junction contained 9 bases not matched to a gene. Germline loops: CDR1 MDHEN, CDR2 SYDVKM.

This clonotype has a handful of counts. This chain joins TRBV4-1 and TRBJ2-3; unclear D gene. V lost 4 bases and J 6 bases, leaving 14 bases between the germline ends. This CDR3 has 14 amino acids. Germline CDR1 and CDR2: MGHRA and YSYEKL. CDR3 in DNA: TGCGCCAGCAGCCTAAAACCGACCTGGGATACGCAGTATTTT. As protein: CASSLKPTWDTQYF.

This clonotype has ten or more counts. V usage is TRBV27 and J usage is TRBJ2-7; 13 positions agree with TRBD2. Germline CDR1 is MNHEY and CDR2 is SMNVEV (reference sequence). The CDR3 is 18 amino acids. Unmatched junction bases numbered 16, after V lost 4 bases and J lost 7 bases. The CDR3: CASSYPGTSGIGHREQYF. The CDR3 region has the DNA TGTGCCAGCAGTTACCCCGGGACTAGCGGGATTGGGCATAGGGAGCAGTACTTC.

This clonotype was counted many times. The chain employs TRBV5-1 and TRBJ2-1; 12 bases are shared with TRBD2. The CDR3 has 17 amino acids. Germline V gene sequence: CDR1 SGHRS, CDR2 YFSETQ. J was trimmed by 8 bases and V by 4 bases; bases with no gene match: 13. CDR3 in amino acids: CASSPRLAGVLGDEQFF. The DNA for the CDR3 is TGCGCCAGCAGCCCTAGACTAGCGGGAGTTCTTGGCGATGAGCAGTTCTTC. Variable domain in full (rest from reference TRBV5-1 and TRBJ2-1): KAGVTQTPRYLIKTRGQQVTLSCSPISGHRSVSWYQQTPGQGLQFLFEYFSETQRNKGNFPGRFSGRQFSNSRSEMNVSTLELGDSALYLCASSPRLAGVLGDEQFFGPGTRLTVL.

The sample holds many counts of this clonotype. J is TRBJ1-1 and V is TRBV15; possibly TRBD1 for D (6 bases). The CDR3 loop spans 14 amino acids. V was clipped by 0 bases and J by 4 bases, with 9 bases between them. Germline V CDR1 and CDR2: LNHNV, YYDKDF (reference sequence). CDR3 sequence: CATSRDETGTEAFF. CDR3 in DNA: TGTGCCACCAGCAGAGATGAGACAGGCACTGAAGCTTTCTTT.

This clonotype was observed at least ten times. This CDR3 is CASSQDRLDRYNEQFF. DNA of the CDR3: TGCGCCAGCAGCCAAGATCGGTTAGACCGATACAATGAGCAGTTCTTC. This rearrangement joins TRBV4-3 to TRBJ2-1; D is unresolved. CDR3 length: 16 residues. Trimming removed 0 bases at V and 4 bases at J, with 13 bases between. Germline values: CDR1 LGHNA, CDR2 YSLEER.

The V call is TRBV12-3 or TRBV12-4, the J call TRBJ1-1, with D perhaps matching TRBD1 (5 bases). Deletions cut 5 bases from V and 8 bases from J, with 18 bases between. The CDR3 extends over 14 amino acids. The CDR3 bases are TGTGCCAGCAGTCCCCTAACCTGGGGGGTGGAAGCTTTCTTT. It specifies CASSPLTWGVEAFF.

This clonotype was seen only a few times. One junction end does not reproduce the germline sequence, and a read error may be involved. The gene calls are TRBV7-7 and TRBJ2-2; no clear D. This CDR3 spans 13 amino acids. Germline CDR1 and CDR2: SSHAT and FNYEAQ (reference sequence). In DNA form, the CDR3 reads TGTGCTAGCAGCTTGGGGTTCGGTGGGGAGCTGTTTTTT. As protein: CASSLGFGGELFF.

At least ten counts were recorded for this clonotype. The chain combines TRBV28 with TRBJ1-5; D gene ambiguous. Germline CDR1 MDHEN, CDR2 SYDVKM. V was pared by 5 bases and J by 7 bases, with 12 bases between. This CDR3 region has 13 residues. The CDR3 coding sequence is TGTGCCAGCAGTGGAGGGTCGGGACAGCCCCAGCATTTT. Translation gives CASSGGSGQPQHF.

Many counts were recorded for this clonotype. V is TRBV7-9 and J is TRBJ2-1; 11 positions agree with TRBD2. J was trimmed by 6 bases and V by 5 bases; bases with no gene match: 9. Germline V gene data show CDR1 as SEHNR and CDR2 as FQNEAQ (reference sequence). This CDR3 is 16 amino acids long. The CDR3 sequence is CASSLVAGGPFNEQFF. DNA for the CDR3: TGTGCCAGCAGCCTTGTAGCGGGAGGGCCTTTCAATGAGCAGTTCTTC.

The genes are TRBV29-1 and TRBJ1-2, with 7 bases lining up with TRBD1. Germline CDR1 reads SQVTM; CDR2 reads ANQGSEA. The junction had 10 bases not matched to a gene; V was cut back by 7 bases and J by 2 bases. The CDR3 spans 14 residues. This CDR3 reads CSAIIQGNNYGYTF. As DNA, the CDR3 is TGCAGCGCCATCATACAGGGGAACAACTATGGCTACACCTTC.

This clonotype was picked up a small number of times. The genes are TRBV6-5 and TRBJ2-1; D gene unclear. CDR3 length: 14 residues. Trimming pared 3 bases from V and 0 bases from J, leaving 6 bases between. Germline CDR1 MNHEY, CDR2 SVGAGI. Here the CDR3 DNA reads TGTGCCAGCAGTTATGCGAACTCCTACAATGAGCAGTTCTTC. Its translation is CASSYANSYNEQFF.

This clonotype has a count of ten or more. The genes are TRBV6-2 or TRBV6-3 and TRBJ2-5; D remains unclear. Germline V gene data show CDR1 as MNHEY and CDR2 as SVGEGT. The CDR3 has 13 residues. V gave up 6 bases and J gave up 5 bases, with 13 bases separating them. DNA for the CDR3: TGTGCCAGCAGAATCGGGCTCTCGGAGACCCAGTACTTC. It specifies CASRIGLSETQYF.

Ten or more counts support this clonotype. J is TRBJ2-7 and V is TRBV20-1; 7 nucleotides match TRBD1. This CDR3 contains 13 residues. CDR1 and CDR2 from the germline V gene are DFQATT and SNEGSKA (reference sequence). The trim removed 5 bases at V and 4 bases at J, leaving 8 bases unmatched. In DNA form, the CDR3 reads TGCAGTGCTGGGGAGACAGGGATTTACGAGCAGTACTTC. It yields the protein CSAGETGIYEQYF.

This clonotype was detected only a few times. This chain connects TRBV11-2 to TRBJ2-7; D is perhaps TRBD2 (6 bases). The CDR3 spans 15 residues. With 4 bases removed from V and 3 bases from J, the gap between germline ends came to 16 bases. Germline lookup yields CDR1 SGHAT and CDR2 FQNNGV. The CDR3 DNA follows: TGTGCCAGCAGCTCCTGGGGGGATCAGGGCTACGAGCAGTACTTC. This codes for CASSSWGDQGYEQYF.